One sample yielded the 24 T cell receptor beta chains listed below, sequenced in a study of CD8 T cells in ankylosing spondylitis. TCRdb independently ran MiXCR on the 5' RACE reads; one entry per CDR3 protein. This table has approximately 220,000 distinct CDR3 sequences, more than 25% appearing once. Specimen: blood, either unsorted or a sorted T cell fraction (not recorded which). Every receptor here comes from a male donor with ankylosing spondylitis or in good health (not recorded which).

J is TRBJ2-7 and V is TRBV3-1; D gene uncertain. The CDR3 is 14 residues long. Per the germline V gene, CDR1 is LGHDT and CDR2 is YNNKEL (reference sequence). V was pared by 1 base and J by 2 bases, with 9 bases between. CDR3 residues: CASSQVPKTYEQYF. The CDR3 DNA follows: TGTGCCAGCAGCCAAGTTCCGAAAACCTACGAGCAGTACTTC.

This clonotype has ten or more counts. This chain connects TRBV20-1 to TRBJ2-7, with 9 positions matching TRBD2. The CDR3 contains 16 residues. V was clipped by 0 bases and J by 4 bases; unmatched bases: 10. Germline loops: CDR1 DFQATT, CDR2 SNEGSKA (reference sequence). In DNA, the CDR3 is TGCAGTGCTAGAGATCTATTAGCGGGAGTAAAGTACGAGCAGTACTTC. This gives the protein CSARDLLAGVKYEQYF.

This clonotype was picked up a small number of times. CDR3 sequence (DNA): TGTGCCAGCAGCCCAACACGGGGGAACTACGAGCAGTACTTC. This translates into CASSPTRGNYEQYF. V is TRBV12-3 or TRBV12-4 and J is TRBJ2-7, with TRBD2 as a possible D gene (6 bases). V was trimmed by 6 bases and J by 3 bases, leaving 15 bases between them. The CDR3 is 14 residues long.

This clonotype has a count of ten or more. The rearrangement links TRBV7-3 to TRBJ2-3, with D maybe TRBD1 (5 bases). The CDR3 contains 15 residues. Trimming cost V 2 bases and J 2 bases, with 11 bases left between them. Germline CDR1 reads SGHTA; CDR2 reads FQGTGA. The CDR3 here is CASSLGQGYTDTQYF. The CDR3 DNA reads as TGTGCCAGCAGCTTAGGGCAGGGTTACACAGATACGCAGTATTTT.

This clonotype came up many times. The CDR3 bases are TGCAGTGCTATGGCGGGACCGAACACCGGGGAGCTGTTTTTT. This gives the protein CSAMAGPNTGELFF. The J gene is TRBJ2-2, the V gene TRBV20-1; a weak D match, TRBD2 (6 bases). CDR1 DFQATT and CDR2 SNEGSKA come from the germline V gene (reference sequence). V was pared by 4 bases and J by 0 bases, with 9 bases between. The CDR3 length is 14 residues.

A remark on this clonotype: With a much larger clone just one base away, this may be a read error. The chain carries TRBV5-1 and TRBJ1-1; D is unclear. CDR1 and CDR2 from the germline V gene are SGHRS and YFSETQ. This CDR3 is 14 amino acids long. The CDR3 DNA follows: TGCGCCATCAGCTTGGCGGCGGGAGACACTGAAGCTTTCTTT. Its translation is CAISLAAGDTEAFF.

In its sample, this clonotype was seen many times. In DNA, the CDR3 is TGTGCCAGCAGACCCCGGACAGGGGGAGGGGGATTGACTGGCTACACCTTC. This codes for CASRPRTGGGGLTGYTF. The gene calls are TRBV12-3 or TRBV12-4 and TRBJ1-2; TRBD1 agrees at 10 bases. This CDR3 region has 17 residues. Germline trimming cut 6 bases from V and 7 bases from J; bases unmatched to any gene: 17.

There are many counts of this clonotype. The CDR3 DNA follows: TGCGCCAGCAGCCAACCCAGGACTAGCTCAGGTGAGCAGTTCTTC. Translation gives CASSQPRTSSGEQFF. The chain joins TRBV4-1 to TRBJ2-1; 8 nucleotides match TRBD2. The CDR3 has 15 amino acids. V lost 2 bases and J lost 9; bases outside the gene matches: 9. The germline V gene encodes CDR1 MGHRA and CDR2 YSYEKL.

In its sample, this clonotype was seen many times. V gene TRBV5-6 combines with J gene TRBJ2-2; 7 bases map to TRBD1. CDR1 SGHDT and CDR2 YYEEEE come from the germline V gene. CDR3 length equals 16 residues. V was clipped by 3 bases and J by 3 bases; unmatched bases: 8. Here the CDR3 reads CASSWRGQAHTGELFF. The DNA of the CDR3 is TGTGCCAGCAGCTGGCGTGGACAGGCCCACACCGGGGAGCTGTTTTTT.

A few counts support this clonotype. The CDR3 is CASRTGQGREKLFF. For the CDR3, the DNA is TGTGCCAGCAGAACTGGACAGGGTAGGGAAAAACTGTTTTTT. The chain links TRBV12-3 or TRBV12-4 to TRBJ1-4; 8 nucleotides agree with TRBD1. Losses at the gene ends were 6 bases for V and 8 bases for J; bases not matched to a gene: 8. The CDR3 sequence is 14 residues long.

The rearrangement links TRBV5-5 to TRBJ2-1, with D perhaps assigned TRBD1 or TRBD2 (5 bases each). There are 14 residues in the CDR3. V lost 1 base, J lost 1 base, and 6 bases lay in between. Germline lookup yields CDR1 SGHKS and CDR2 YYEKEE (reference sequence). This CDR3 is CASSLWGSYNEQFF. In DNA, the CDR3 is TGTGCCAGCAGCTTGTGGGGGTCCTACAATGAGCAGTTCTTC.

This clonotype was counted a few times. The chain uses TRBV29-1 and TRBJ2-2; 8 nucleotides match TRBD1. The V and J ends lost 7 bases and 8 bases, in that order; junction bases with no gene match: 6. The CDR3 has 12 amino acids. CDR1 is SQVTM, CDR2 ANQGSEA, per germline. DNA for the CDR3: TGCAGCGCGGACAGGGATTCTGGGGAGCTGTTTTTT. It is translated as CSADRDSGELFF.

The CDR3 is CASKRNRDSETQYF. In DNA, the CDR3 is TGTGCCAGCAAGAGGAACAGGGATTCAGAGACCCAGTACTTC. This chain links TRBV6-1 with TRBJ2-5, with D tentatively TRBD1 (6 bases). This CDR3 has 14 amino acids. From germline, CDR1 is MNHNS and CDR2 SASEGT. Trimming cost V 7 bases and J 4 bases, with 16 bases left between them.

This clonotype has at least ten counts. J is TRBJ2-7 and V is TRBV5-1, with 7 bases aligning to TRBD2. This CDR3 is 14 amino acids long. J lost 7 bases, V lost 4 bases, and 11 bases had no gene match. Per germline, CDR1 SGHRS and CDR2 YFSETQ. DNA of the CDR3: TGCGCCAGCAGCGGGCTGGGGGGGACGGGGGAGCAGTACTTC. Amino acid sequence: CASSGLGGTGEQYF.

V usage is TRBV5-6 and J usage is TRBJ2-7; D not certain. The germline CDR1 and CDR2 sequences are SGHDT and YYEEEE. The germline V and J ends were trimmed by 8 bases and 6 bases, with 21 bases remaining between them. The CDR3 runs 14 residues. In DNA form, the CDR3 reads TGTGCCAGTAAGCTCTCGGGCGTACGGAGCGAGCAGTACTTC. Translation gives CASKLSGVRSEQYF. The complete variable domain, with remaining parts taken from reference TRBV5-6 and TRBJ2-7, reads DAGVTQSPTHLIKTRGQQVTLRCSPKSGHDTVSWYQQALGQGPQFIFQYYEEEERQRGNFPDRFSGHQFPNYSSELNVNALLLGDSALYLCASKLSGVRSEQYFGPGTRLTVT.

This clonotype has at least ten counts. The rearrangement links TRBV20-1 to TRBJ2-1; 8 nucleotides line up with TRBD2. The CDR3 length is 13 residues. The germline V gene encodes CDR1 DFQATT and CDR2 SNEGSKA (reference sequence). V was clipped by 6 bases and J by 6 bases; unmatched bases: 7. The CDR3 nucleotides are TGCAGTGCCCAGCGGGAGTCTGCCAATGAGCAGTTCTTC. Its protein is CSAQRESANEQFF.

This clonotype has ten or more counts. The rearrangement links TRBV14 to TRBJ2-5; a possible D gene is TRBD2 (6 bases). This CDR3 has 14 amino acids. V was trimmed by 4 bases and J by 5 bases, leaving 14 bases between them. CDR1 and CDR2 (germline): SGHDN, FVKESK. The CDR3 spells CASSRGPSGETQYF. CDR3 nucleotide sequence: TGTGCCAGCAGCCGGGGACCGAGCGGGGAGACCCAGTACTTC. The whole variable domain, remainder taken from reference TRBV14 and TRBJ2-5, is EAGVTQFPSHSVIEKGQTVTLRCDPISGHDNLYWYRRVMGKEIKFLLHFVKESKQDESGMPNNRFLAERTGGTYSTLKVQPAELEDSGVYFCASSRGPSGETQYFGPGTRLLVL.

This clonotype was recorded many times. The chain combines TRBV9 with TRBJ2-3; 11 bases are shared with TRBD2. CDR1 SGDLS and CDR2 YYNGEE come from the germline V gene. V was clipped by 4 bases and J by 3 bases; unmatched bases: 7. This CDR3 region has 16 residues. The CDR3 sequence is CASSLTSGAGTDTQYF. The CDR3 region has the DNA TGTGCCAGCAGCCTGACTAGCGGGGCGGGTACAGATACGCAGTATTTT.

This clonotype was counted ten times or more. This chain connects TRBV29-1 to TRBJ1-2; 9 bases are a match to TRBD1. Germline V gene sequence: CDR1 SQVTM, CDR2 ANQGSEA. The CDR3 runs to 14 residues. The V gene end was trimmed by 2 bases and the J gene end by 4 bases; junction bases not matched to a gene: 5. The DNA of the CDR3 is TGCAGCGTTGAATCCGGGACAGGGATCTATGGCTACACCTTC. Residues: CSVESGTGIYGYTF.

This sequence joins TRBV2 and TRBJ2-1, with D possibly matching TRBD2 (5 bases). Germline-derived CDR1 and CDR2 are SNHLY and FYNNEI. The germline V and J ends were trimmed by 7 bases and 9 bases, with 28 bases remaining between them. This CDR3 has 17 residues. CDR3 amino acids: CASITTPGGRRFGEQFF. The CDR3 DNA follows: TGTGCCAGCATCACGACCCCGGGTGGGAGAAGGTTCGGTGAGCAGTTCTTC.

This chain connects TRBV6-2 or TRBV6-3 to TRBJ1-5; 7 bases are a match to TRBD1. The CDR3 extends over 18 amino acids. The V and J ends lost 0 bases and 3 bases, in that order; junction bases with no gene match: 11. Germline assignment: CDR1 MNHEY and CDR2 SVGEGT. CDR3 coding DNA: TGTGCCAGCAGTTACTCGATTGGCTTCGGGACAGACAATCAGCCCCAGCATTTT. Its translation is CASSYSIGFGTDNQPQHF.

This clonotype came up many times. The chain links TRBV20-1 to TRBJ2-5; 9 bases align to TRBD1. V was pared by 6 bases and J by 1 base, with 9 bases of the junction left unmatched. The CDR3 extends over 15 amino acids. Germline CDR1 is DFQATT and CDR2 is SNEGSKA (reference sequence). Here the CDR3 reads CSASTGGAGQETQYF. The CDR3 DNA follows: TGCAGTGCGTCTACAGGGGGCGCGGGCCAAGAGACCCAGTACTTC.

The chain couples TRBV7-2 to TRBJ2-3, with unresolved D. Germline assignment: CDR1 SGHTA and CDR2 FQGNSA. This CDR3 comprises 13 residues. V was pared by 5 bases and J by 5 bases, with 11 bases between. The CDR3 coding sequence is TGTGCCAGCAGCCCAGAATTGGGAGATACGCAGTATTTT. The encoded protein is CASSPELGDTQYF. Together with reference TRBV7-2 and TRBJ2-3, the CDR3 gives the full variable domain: GAGVSQSPSNKVTEKGKDVELRCDPISGHTALYWYRQSLGQGLEFLIYFQGNSAPDKSGLPSDRFSAERTGGSVSTLTIQRTQQEDSAVYLCASSPELGDTQYFGPGTRLTVL.

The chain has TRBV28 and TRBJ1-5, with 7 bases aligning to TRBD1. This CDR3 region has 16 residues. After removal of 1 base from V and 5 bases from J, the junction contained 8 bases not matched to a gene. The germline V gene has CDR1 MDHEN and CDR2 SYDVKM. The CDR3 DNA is TGTGCCAGCAGTTTATCAGGGGGACGGGCCGATCAGCCCCAGCATTTT. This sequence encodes CASSLSGGRADQPQHF. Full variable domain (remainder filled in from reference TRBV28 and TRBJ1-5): DVKVTQSSRYLVKRTGEKVFLECVQDMDHENMFWYRQDPGLGLRLIYFSYDVKMKEKGDIPEGYSVSREKKERFSLILESASTNQTSMYLCASSLSGGRADQPQHFGDGTRLSIL.